The 22 T cell receptor beta chains below were found in one sample sequenced in a study of blood T cell repertoires in COVID-19. The table came from immunoSEQ multiplex PCR; TCRdb's copy has only in-frame clones and leaves some out. This sample has 100,000 to 150,000 clones, with approximately 87% found just once. The sequenced sample was peripheral blood. Receptor source: a man in his forties or fifties with acute or convalescent COVID-19.

This chain connects TRBV7-6 to TRBJ2-7; 8 bases map to TRBD1. With 5 bases clipped from V and 3 bases from J, the junction kept 12 bases outside the gene matches. Per the germline V gene, CDR1 is SGHVS and CDR2 is FNYEAQ. The CDR3 loop spans 16 amino acids. The chain's CDR3 is CASSTFTGGVLYEQYF. CDR3 nucleotides: TGTGCCAGCAGCACCTTCACAGGGGGAGTTCTCTACGAGCAGTACTTC.

This chain joins TRBV1 and TRBJ2-3; the table's D call TRBD2 went unverified against the DNA. TRBV1 is tagged as a pseudogene. This CDR3 region has 18 residues. The CDR3, as DNA: TGCACCAGCAGCCAAGTTTCTCGGGGAGACTATAGCACAGATACGCAGTATTTT. This codes for CTSSQVSRGDYSTDTQYF.

This chain links TRBV19 with TRBJ2-7; TRBD1 matches 8 bases. The CDR3 runs 16 residues. Trimming took 5 bases from V and 2 from J; bases not matched to a gene: 11. Germline V gene lookup returns CDR1 LNHDA and CDR2 SQIVND (reference sequence). CDR3 bases: TGTGCCAGTAGTCCCGGACAGGGTACGGGCCCCTACGAGCAGTACTTC. Amino acid sequence: CASSPGQGTGPYEQYF.

The genes are TRBV11-2 and TRBJ2-1, with 9 bases that match TRBD2. The CDR3 loop spans 13 amino acids. J was trimmed by 8 bases and V by 5 bases; bases with no gene match: 4. Germline assignment: CDR1 SGHAT and CDR2 FQNNGV. The chain's CDR3 is CASSPGTSYEQFF. In DNA, the CDR3 is TGTGCCAGCAGCCCCGGGACTAGCTATGAGCAGTTCTTC. The entire variable domain, with the rest obtained from reference TRBV11-2 and TRBJ2-1, is as follows: EAGVAQSPRYKIIEKRQSVAFWCNPISGHATLYWYQQILGQGPKLLIQFQNNGVVDDSQLPKDRFSAERLKGVDSTLKIQPAKLEDSAVYLCASSPGTSYEQFFGPGTRLTVL.

The chain links TRBV2 to TRBJ2-1; 12 bases are a match to TRBD2. CDR3 length equals 15 residues. V was clipped by 6 bases and J by 6 bases; unmatched bases: 6. Germline CDR1 SNHLY, CDR2 FYNNEI. The CDR3 region is CASRAGTSGSNEQFF. The CDR3 nucleotides are TGTGCCAGCAGAGCCGGGACTAGCGGGTCCAATGAGCAGTTCTTC.

V gene TRBV9 combines with J gene TRBJ1-4; D call uncertain. Germline V lookup: CDR1 SGDLS, CDR2 YYNGEE. The CDR3 totals 15 residues. The germline V and J ends were trimmed by 3 bases and 5 bases, with 14 bases remaining between them. This CDR3 is CASSAQHSLNEKLFF. For the CDR3, the DNA is TGTGCCAGCAGCGCCCAACACAGTTTAAATGAAAAACTGTTTTTT.

CDR3 nucleotide sequence: TGTGCCAGCAGTTGGGACAGGGCGCGGAATCAGCCCCAGCATTTT. Translation: CASSWDRARNQPQHF. The rearrangement uses TRBV7-2 and TRBJ1-5, with TRBD1 identical over 9 bases. Per the germline V gene, CDR1 is SGHTA and CDR2 is FQGNSA. Trimming at V came to 6 bases and at J to 4 bases, leaving 7 bases not matched to a gene. The CDR3 is made up of 15 amino acids.

The chain recombines TRBV9 with TRBJ2-5; 14 nucleotides align to TRBD2. Trimming removed 3 bases from V and 2 bases from J; junction bases left unmatched: 6. This CDR3 spans 17 amino acids. In germline, CDR1 is SGDLS, CDR2 YYNGEE. The CDR3 DNA reads as TGTGCCAGCAGCGAAGGACTAGCGGGAGGTCAACAAGAGACCCAGTACTTC. It encodes CASSEGLAGGQQETQYF.

The V gene is TRBV6-5, the J gene TRBJ1-4; TRBD1 matches at 10 bases. The CDR3 runs to 16 residues. CDR1 is MNHEY and CDR2 is SVGAGI in the germline V gene. Trimming took 0 bases from V and 5 from J; bases not matched to a gene: 3. CDR3 loop: CASSYSPGQGNEKLFF. The CDR3 DNA is TGTGCCAGCAGTTACTCCCCGGGACAGGGGAATGAAAAACTGTTTTTT.

The chain carries TRBV19 and TRBJ2-1, with 9 bases that match TRBD2. The CDR3 covers 15 residues. With V trimmed by 3 bases and J by 7 bases, 7 bases remained unmatched. Germline V lookup: CDR1 LNHDA, CDR2 SQIVND (reference sequence). This CDR3 reads CASSIVAGASNEQFF. For the CDR3, the DNA is TGTGCCAGTAGTATTGTAGCGGGAGCCTCGAATGAGCAGTTCTTC.

The rearrangement uses TRBV10-3 and TRBJ1-2; D gene unclear. The CDR3 has 13 residues. Germline V lookup: CDR1 ENHRY, CDR2 SYGVKD. Deletions cut 6 bases from V and 0 bases from J, with 8 bases between. CDR3 in amino acids: CAIRNSPNYGYTF. The CDR3 bases are TGTGCCATCAGGAACAGTCCTAACTATGGCTACACCTTC.

The chain recombines TRBV7-6 with TRBJ1-4, with 8 bases aligning to TRBD1. CDR3 length equals 16 residues. Germline V gene sequence: CDR1 SGHVS, CDR2 FNYEAQ. Trimming at V came to 4 bases and at J to 8 bases, leaving 12 bases not matched to a gene. The CDR3 nucleotides are TGTGCCAGCAGCTCGAACAGGGGGGGCTTTGGCGAAAAACTGTTTTTT. Residues: CASSSNRGGFGEKLFF.

The chain couples TRBV13 to TRBJ2-2; D call uncertain. Between the trimmed V and J ends, which lost 0 bases and 4 bases, there was a span of 12 bases. The CDR3 runs to 16 residues. Germline assignment: CDR1 PRHDT and CDR2 FYEKMQ (reference sequence). The CDR3 loop reads CASSLGGRSPTGELFF. CDR3 nucleotides: TGTGCCAGCAGCTTAGGGGGCCGCAGCCCCACCGGGGAGCTGTTTTTT.

V usage is TRBV9 and J usage is TRBJ1-1, with a possible D match to TRBD1 (6 bases). CDR1 SGDLS and CDR2 YYNGEE come from the germline V gene. The CDR3 runs 14 residues. V lost 0 bases to trimming and J lost 2 bases, with 8 bases between them. CDR3 loop: CASSVAGANTEAFF. The CDR3 DNA reads TGTGCCAGCAGCGTAGCAGGGGCCAACACTGAAGCTTTCTTT.

In DNA form, the CDR3 reads TGTGCCAGGTTAAACGATAGGGCGGGAGACCACGGGGAGCTGTTTTTT. Protein: CARLNDRAGDHGELFF. The chain employs TRBV21-1 and TRBJ2-2; the DNA was not used to check the table's D call, TRBD2. TRBV21-1 is termed a pseudogene. The CDR3 covers 16 residues.

The chain couples TRBV6-5 to TRBJ1-4, with a weak D call TRBD1 (5 bases). Germline V gives CDR1 MNHEY, CDR2 SVGAGI. CDR3 length: 14 residues. Trimming took off 4 bases at V and 13 bases at J, with 19 bases between the two ends. The CDR3 nucleotides are TGTGCCAGCAGTTTAATGAAGGGGAACAGTAGACTGTTTTTT. This translates into CASSLMKGNSRLFF.

The genes are TRBV12-3 or TRBV12-4 and TRBJ1-1; D not certain. V dropped 6 bases and J dropped 1 base, with 6 bases sitting between them. This CDR3 has 12 amino acids. The CDR3 sequence is CASRTTNTEAFF. The CDR3 coding sequence is TGTGCCAGCAGAACAACGAACACTGAAGCTTTCTTT.

The chain recombines TRBV5-6 with TRBJ2-5, with a weak D call TRBD2 (6 bases). Germline assignment: CDR1 SGHDT and CDR2 YYEEEE. Trimming took off 1 base at V and 4 bases at J, with 8 bases between the two ends. The CDR3 contains 13 residues. The CDR3 DNA reads as TGTGCCAGCAGCTTGAAGGAGGGAGAGACCCAGTACTTC. Amino acid sequence: CASSLKEGETQYF. The full variable domain, completed using reference TRBV5-6 and TRBJ2-5, is DAGVTQSPTHLIKTRGQQVTLRCSPKSGHDTVSWYQQALGQGPQFIFQYYEEEERQRGNFPDRFSGHQFPNYSSELNVNALLLGDSALYLCASSLKEGETQYFGPGTRLLVL.

The chain employs TRBV7-9 and TRBJ2-1, with D possibly TRBD2 on 5 matching bases. Trimming removed 4 bases from V and 6 bases from J, with 10 bases in between. Germline CDR1 is SEHNR and CDR2 is FQNEAQ (reference sequence). The CDR3 has 13 amino acids. The CDR3 bases are TGTGCCAGCAGCTGGGGAGCAGCCAATGAGCAGTTCTTC. As protein: CASSWGAANEQFF.

The genes are TRBV19 and TRBJ2-2, with D possibly TRBD1 on 7 matching bases. V was cut by 1 base and J by 5 bases, with 14 bases left in between. The CDR3 sequence is 16 residues long. Germline lookup yields CDR1 LNHDA and CDR2 SQIVND (reference sequence). CDR3 coding DNA: TGTGCCAGTAGTATAGGCCAGGGGGGAAGGACCGGGGAGCTGTTTTTT. Encoded protein: CASSIGQGGRTGELFF.

The chain employs TRBV6-5 and TRBJ1-4; TRBD1 matches 8 bases. There are 15 residues in the CDR3. V shed 6 bases and J 6 bases; nucleotides not matched to a gene: 9. In germline, CDR1 is MNHEY, CDR2 SVGAGI. Here the CDR3 reads CASRSSGGADEKLFF. CDR3 DNA sequence: TGTGCCAGCAGGTCTTCAGGGGGCGCTGATGAAAAACTGTTTTTT.

The rearrangement uses TRBV12-3 or TRBV12-4 and TRBJ1-5; unclear D gene. The CDR3 spans 13 residues. V lost 4 bases and J 11 bases, leaving 15 bases between the germline ends. CDR3 nucleotides: TGTGCCAGCAGTTCCCCTATGGAGATGTCCCAGCATTTT. Translated, it gives CASSSPMEMSQHF.